This T cell receptor (beta chain) was sequenced during a study of identical twins. TCRdb re-analysed the 5' RACE reads in MiXCR, keeping a single row per CDR3 protein. This table holds hundreds of thousands of distinct CDR3 sequences, 18% found once. Turning to this clonotype: Its specificity is unknown.

Points from the study as a whole: Beta clonotypes that were abundant in cord blood contained fewer insertions, a pattern absent from memory repertoires.

This CDR3 has 17 residues. Germline V lookup: CDR1 SQVTM, CDR2 ANQGSEA. V gave up 6 bases and J gave up 0 bases; unmatched junction bases: 10. This sample also belongs to another study, concerning T cells expressing NK-cell markers.

The sequence was obtained from a woman aged 18 to 35 in good health. The sequenced material came from PBMCs. The chain uses TRBV29-1 and TRBJ2-2; 10 bases match TRBD1. CDR3 region: CSVSRDRGFTNTGELFF. The CDR3, as DNA: TGCAGCGTCTCCCGGGACAGGGGCTTCACGAACACCGGGGAGCTGTTTTTT.